The clone carrying this T cell receptor (beta chain) was recorded only once. As yet, its antigen is unknown. This CDR3 comprises 13 residues. The germline V gene has CDR1 SGDLS and CDR2 YYNGEE. V gave up 0 bases and J gave up 7 bases, with 10 bases separating them. The data are from a study of T cell responses to AZD1222 COVID-19 vaccine. Repertoires were generated with immunoSEQ multiplex PCR, while TCRdb's copy carries only in-frame clones and drops some. The profile covers more than 90,000 clones, with 85% to 90% appearing a single time and 7.1% taken by the ten largest. Study-wide results and limits: There were mostly white British donors and more females than males, and clonal diversity was possibly underestimated. Among spike-specific TCRs, nearly half reportedly target unmutated variant regions. Spike-specific TCR breadth rose after two AZD1222 doses, and depth rose as well. Repertoires in all cases were sampled only once the peak T cell response had passed.

The sequences come from peripheral blood, collected 28 days after the second AZD1222 dose. The V and J genes are TRBV9 and TRBJ1-2, with D unclear. The receptor's source is an adult who received the AZD1222 COVID-19 vaccine. The CDR3 DNA reads TGTGCCAGCAGCGTAGAATCGGAGGGTGGCTACACCTTC. Amino acids: CASSVESEGGYTF.